These T cell receptor beta chains were read from a single sample in a study of T cells in Graves' hyperthyroidism and ophthalmopathy. Each CDR3 protein gets one entry after TCRdb re-called the multiplex PCR reads with MiXCR. This sample has about 640,000 distinct CDR3 sequences, with around 20% found just once. Sequencing was carried out using blood. The source is a man aged 30 to 39 with Graves' ophthalmopathy. The CDR3 runs from the conserved cysteine through the conserved F or W. The order of the fields is V gene, J gene, clone size, CDR3 protein. Where a row states a size, it is once, few, many or the class of an expanded clone; other rows omit it.

v_call: TRBV28; j_call: TRBJ2-1; clone_size: .; cdr3_aa: CASSQKVGRRGGEQFF
v_call: TRBV5-1; j_call: TRBJ2-1; clone_size: few; cdr3_aa: CASSVGLAGGPNEQFF
v_call: TRBV5-1; j_call: TRBJ1-2; clone_size: few; cdr3_aa: CASTPGGGDYGYTF
v_call: TRBV29-1; j_call: TRBJ2-7; clone_size: few; cdr3_aa: CSVAAGKGLPYEQYF
v_call: TRBV5-1; j_call: TRBJ1-2; clone_size: few; cdr3_aa: CASSSGQGHYGYTF
v_call: TRBV30; j_call: TRBJ1-3; clone_size: many; cdr3_aa: CAWSRAGGNTIYF
v_call: TRBV6-1; j_call: TRBJ2-7; clone_size: many; cdr3_aa: CASTRGSGRLSYEQYF
v_call: TRBV27; j_call: TRBJ2-1; clone_size: few; cdr3_aa: CASSLTVRAEQFF
v_call: TRBV5-4; j_call: TRBJ1-1; clone_size: .; cdr3_aa: CASSPRGAAGNTEAFF
v_call: TRBV7-9; j_call: TRBJ2-7; clone_size: .; cdr3_aa: CASSPLSRLGEQYF
v_call: TRBV30; j_call: TRBJ2-7; clone_size: .; cdr3_aa: CAWRSGTRGPSSYEQYF